These 29 T cell receptor beta chains share one sample of origin, sequenced in a study of early T cells in non-severe SARS-CoV-2 infection (TCRdb year 2021). Receptors were amplified or captured by 5' RACE. This sample was sequenced with a NextSeq 500. Clones were called with MiXCR by TCRdb after fastp trimmed the public reads at Q25, and only in-frame beta chains were retained. Every CDR3 protein is listed once, alongside the most common genes and DNA of its rows. This sample holds 40,000 or so distinct CDR3 sequences; approximately 6% were observed only once. Of the sample, more than 3.5% is held by the ten largest clones. Sequencing was performed on whole blood, taken at baseline. These receptor sequences come from an adult who was a healthcare worker with PCR-confirmed SARS-CoV-2 infection or an uninfected control (not recorded which).

This clonotype was seen many times. The chain couples TRBV6-2 or TRBV6-3 to TRBJ2-6; D is ambiguous. The V end was cut by 8 bases, the J end by 2 bases, with 10 bases between. The CDR3 is 14 residues long. Per the germline V gene, CDR1 is MNHEY and CDR2 is SVGEGT. The CDR3 loop reads CASARVAGANVLTF. In nucleotides, the CDR3 is TGTGCCAGCGCAAGGGTGGCTGGGGCCAACGTCCTGACTTTC.

This clonotype was recorded at least ten times. The chain links TRBV18 to TRBJ1-3; D unclear. In germline, CDR1 is KGHSH, CDR2 LQKENI. This CDR3 comprises 16 residues. V was shortened by 3 bases and J by 0 bases, with 12 bases between the two germline ends. The CDR3 loop reads CASSPGSLSSGNTIYF. The DNA for the CDR3 is TGTGCCAGCTCACCCGGCAGTCTTTCCTCTGGAAACACCATATATTTT. The variable domain in full, completed from reference TRBV18 and TRBJ1-3, reads NAGVMQNPRHLVRRRGQEARLRCSPMKGHSHVYWYRQLPEEGLKFMVYLQKENIIDESGMPKERFSAEFPKEGPSILRIQQVVRGDSAAYFCASSPGSLSSGNTIYFGEGSWLTVV.

This clonotype came up a few times. V usage is TRBV27 and J usage is TRBJ1-1; the D gene is possibly TRBD1 (5 bases). The ends were cut back, 5 bases at V and 1 base at J, with 11 bases in the middle. There are 14 residues in the CDR3. Germline V lookup: CDR1 MNHEY, CDR2 SMNVEV (reference sequence). The CDR3 DNA is TGTGCCAGCAGTGGACACCCTCGGAACACTGAAGCTTTCTTT. Its protein is CASSGHPRNTEAFF.

In its sample, this clonotype was seen many times. The genes are TRBV5-1 and TRBJ1-5, with D unclear. This CDR3 region has 13 residues. V shed 2 bases and J shed 3 bases, with 6 bases lying between them. The V gene's germline CDR1 is SGHRS and CDR2 YFSETQ. The CDR3 loop reads CASSFGDNQPQHF. The DNA for the CDR3 is TGCGCCAGCAGCTTCGGCGACAATCAGCCCCAGCATTTT. Looking up the rest from reference TRBV5-1 and TRBJ1-5 gives the full variable domain: KAGVTQTPRYLIKTRGQQVTLSCSPISGHRSVSWYQQTPGQGLQFLFEYFSETQRNKGNFPGRFSGRQFSNSRSEMNVSTLELGDSALYLCASSFGDNQPQHFGDGTRLSIL.

This clonotype came up many times. The chain recombines TRBV5-1 with TRBJ2-5; TRBD2 is a possible D gene (5 bases). Germline V gene lookup returns CDR1 SGHRS and CDR2 YFSETQ. CDR3 size: 15 residues. V was pared by 3 bases and J by 0 bases, with 12 bases between. CDR3 bases: TGCGCCAGCAGCTCGGCATCGGGGAACCAAGAGACCCAGTACTTC. It translates to CASSSASGNQETQYF.

In this sample, this clonotype is medium-sized. This rearrangement joins TRBV7-9 to TRBJ2-3; possibly TRBD1 or TRBD2 for D (5 bases each). Trimming took 4 bases from V and 3 from J, leaving 17 bases between them. The CDR3 contains 16 residues. Germline V gene sequence: CDR1 SEHNR, CDR2 FQNEAQ (reference sequence). As DNA, the CDR3 is TGTGCCAGCAGCTCCCCGGGGCAGTTTGCGACAGATACGCAGTATTTT. As protein: CASSSPGQFATDTQYF.

This clonotype has a count of ten or more. J is TRBJ1-1 and V is TRBV6-1, with 11 bases that match TRBD1. The CDR3 has 15 amino acids. Trimming took 4 bases from V and 7 from J; bases not matched to a gene: 8. Germline-derived CDR1 and CDR2 are MNHNS and SASEGT. CDR3 DNA sequence: TGTGCCAGCAGTGCCCGTGGACAGGGGGCCCTTGAAGCTTTCTTT. It specifies CASSARGQGALEAFF.

This clonotype was observed many times. This chain connects TRBV19 to TRBJ2-7, with D perhaps matching TRBD1 (6 bases). Germline V gene data show CDR1 as LNHDA and CDR2 as SQIVND (reference sequence). This CDR3 has 14 residues. Trimming took off 2 bases at V and 3 bases at J, with 11 bases between the two ends. This CDR3 is CASSIRGQDYEQYF. The CDR3 DNA sequence: TGTGCCAGTAGTATAAGGGGACAAGACTACGAGCAGTACTTC.

This rearrangement joins TRBV7-2 to TRBJ2-5; D ambiguous. This CDR3 has 13 amino acids. Trimming cost V 5 bases and J 2 bases, with 9 bases left between them. Germline CDR1 is SGHTA and CDR2 is FQGNSA. As DNA, the CDR3 is TGTGCCAGCAGCCCCAAGGCTCAAGAGACCCAGTACTTC. Translating gives CASSPKAQETQYF.

This chain links TRBV19 with TRBJ1-6; D may be TRBD1 (5 bases). Trimming stripped 2 bases from V and 2 bases from J, with 10 bases between. CDR1 is LNHDA and CDR2 is SQIVND in the germline V gene (reference sequence). This CDR3 comprises 16 residues. CDR3: CASSIIGTAYNSPLHF. CDR3 coding DNA: TGTGCCAGTAGTATAATCGGGACGGCCTATAATTCACCCCTCCACTTT.

This clonotype was seen many times. This chain connects TRBV7-9 to TRBJ2-1; D is possibly TRBD1 or TRBD2 (5 bases each). CDR1 is SEHNR and CDR2 is FQNEAQ in the germline V gene (reference sequence). The V end was cut by 6 bases, the J end by 2 bases, with 17 bases between. This CDR3 region has 16 residues. The CDR3 DNA reads TGTGCCAGCAGGGATCGGGGCCGAGGCGCCTACAATGAGCAGTTCTTC. Translation: CASRDRGRGAYNEQFF.

Within the sample, this clonotype is medium-sized. The chain is built from TRBV29-1 and TRBJ2-2; D might be TRBD1 or TRBD2, each matching 5 bases. Germline CDR1 reads SQVTM; CDR2 reads ANQGSEA. This CDR3 contains 11 residues. V lost 7 bases and J lost 6, with 9 bases in between. Here the CDR3 reads CSAGRAGELFF. CDR3 coding DNA: TGCAGCGCGGGGCGAGCCGGGGAGCTGTTTTTT.

The chain couples TRBV20-1 to TRBJ2-2, with D perhaps matching TRBD1 (5 bases). V lost 1 base to trimming and J lost 5 bases, with 11 bases between them. The CDR3 runs 14 residues. Germline V gene data show CDR1 as DFQATT and CDR2 as SNEGSKA (reference sequence). The CDR3: CSARVGVGTGELFF. DNA of the CDR3: TGCAGTGCTAGAGTAGGGGTTGGGACCGGGGAGCTGTTTTTT.

This clonotype was counted ten times or more. V gene TRBV6-6 combines with J gene TRBJ1-5; D is uncertain. The CDR3 sequence is 15 residues long. Germline values: CDR1 MNHNY, CDR2 SVGAGI (reference sequence). V lost 1 base, J lost 3 bases, and 10 bases lay in between. This CDR3 reads CASSYYSAVNQPQHF. Here the CDR3 DNA reads TGTGCCAGCAGTTACTATTCGGCAGTCAATCAGCCCCAGCATTTT.

The genes are TRBV2 and TRBJ2-3; either TRBD1 or TRBD2 may supply D (5 bases each). V lost 8 bases and J lost 0, with 24 bases in between. Germline V gives CDR1 SNHLY, CDR2 FYNNEI. The CDR3 contains 18 residues. The CDR3 nucleotides are TGTGCCAGCCCTGAGGTTCGGGGCTTAAGAACTAGCACAGATACGCAGTATTTT. This codes for CASPEVRGLRTSTDTQYF.

This clonotype showed up many times. V gene TRBV13 combines with J gene TRBJ2-7; TRBD2 is a possible D gene (6 bases). The germline V and J ends were trimmed by 4 bases and 2 bases, with 12 bases remaining between them. CDR1 is PRHDT, CDR2 FYEKMQ, per germline (reference sequence). The CDR3 contains 14 residues. CDR3 bases: TGTGCCAGCAGCTCCCCGGGCGGGGCCTACGAGCAGTACTTC. It is translated as CASSSPGGAYEQYF.

This clonotype came up many times. The chain employs TRBV29-1 and TRBJ1-5; 7 bases align to TRBD1. Germline values: CDR1 SQVTM, CDR2 ANQGSEA. The J segment lost 7 bases and the V segment lost 6 bases, leaving 6 bases of the junction unmatched. There are 12 residues in the CDR3. The CDR3 here is CSVGQTGQPQHF. The DNA for the CDR3 is TGCAGCGTGGGACAGACAGGCCAGCCCCAGCATTTT.

Many counts were recorded for this clonotype. V and J are TRBV4-1 and TRBJ1-1; 11 bases line up with TRBD1. V lost 0 bases, J lost 5 bases, and 14 bases stayed unmatched. The CDR3 covers 19 residues. Germline V lookup: CDR1 MGHRA, CDR2 YSYEKL. CDR3 sequence (DNA): TGCGCCAGCAGCCAAGATTCAGCAAGGACAGGGGGCTGGTGGACTGAAGCTTTCTTT. This codes for CASSQDSARTGGWWTEAFF.

At least ten counts were recorded for this clonotype. The chain is built from TRBV9 and TRBJ2-2, with D uncertain. Germline-derived CDR1 and CDR2 are SGDLS and YYNGEE. Trimming cost V 1 base and J 7 bases, with 5 bases left between them. CDR3 length equals 12 residues. In DNA, the CDR3 is TGTGCCAGCAGCGTAACAAACGGGGAGCTGTTTTTT. Its protein is CASSVTNGELFF.

This chain connects TRBV5-5 to TRBJ2-1; TRBD2 might be the D (6 bases). V dropped 4 bases and J dropped 8 bases, with 22 bases sitting between them. The CDR3 sequence is 16 residues long. The germline V gene encodes CDR1 SGHKS and CDR2 YYEKEE (reference sequence). CDR3 bases: TGTGCCAGCAGCCCGGGCCCGGGGGTATTAATTGATGAGCAGTTCTTC. Its translation: CASSPGPGVLIDEQFF.

This clonotype came up a few times. The J gene is TRBJ2-7, the V gene TRBV10-3; possibly TRBD2 for D (5 bases). The CDR3 loop spans 13 amino acids. CDR1 is ENHRY, CDR2 SYGVKD, per germline. V gave up 4 bases and J gave up 0 bases, with 7 bases separating them. CDR3 nucleotide sequence: TGTGCCATCAGTGGGCTAGCCTCCTACGAGCAGTACTTC. Residues: CAISGLASYEQYF.

This clonotype appeared many times. The chain is built from TRBV4-3 and TRBJ2-3; D gene unclear. The V and J ends lost 0 bases and 5 bases respectively, with 12 bases between them. Germline CDR1 and CDR2: LGHNA and YSLEER. The CDR3 consists of 15 residues. The CDR3 reads CASSQDGFSGDTQYF. The CDR3 DNA reads TGCGCCAGCAGCCAAGACGGCTTCTCCGGAGATACGCAGTATTTT.

This clonotype was detected ten times or more. The rearrangement links TRBV6-6 to TRBJ1-2; D is possibly TRBD1 (5 bases). The germline V gene encodes CDR1 MNHNY and CDR2 SVGAGI (reference sequence). Trimming stripped 6 bases from V and 4 bases from J, with 9 bases between. The CDR3 contains 12 residues. Written as DNA, the CDR3 is TGTGCCAGCAGCAGGGAATCCTATGGCTACACCTTC. Protein: CASSRESYGYTF.

In its sample, this clonotype was seen many times. The rearrangement links TRBV3-1 to TRBJ2-3, with unresolved D. Germline values: CDR1 LGHDT, CDR2 YNNKEL (reference sequence). V lost 1 base to trimming and J lost 5 bases, with 7 bases between them. The CDR3 extends over 13 amino acids. The CDR3: CASSQAFGDTQYF. CDR3 bases: TGTGCCAGCAGCCAAGCTTTTGGAGATACGCAGTATTTT.

This clonotype was seen at least ten times. This sequence joins TRBV18 and TRBJ1-1; possibly TRBD1 for D (6 bases). The length of the CDR3 is 15 residues. In germline, CDR1 is KGHSH, CDR2 LQKENI. V was pared by 6 bases and J by 1 base, with 15 bases between. Here the CDR3 reads CASSPNRGRNTEAFF. The CDR3 DNA reads as TGTGCCAGCTCGCCTAATAGGGGGAGGAACACTGAAGCTTTCTTT.

A note on this clonotype: Given a much more abundant clone one base away, this may be a read error. The rearrangement uses TRBV18 and TRBJ1-2; D not resolved. V was trimmed by 1 base and J by 6 bases, leaving 9 bases between them. Germline V lookup: CDR1 KGHSH, CDR2 LQKENI. CDR3 length: 13 amino acids. This chain's CDR3 is CASSPRETHGYTF. The CDR3 coding sequence is TGTGCCAGCTCACCACGAGAGACCCATGGCTACACCTTC.

This clonotype occurred many times. The gene calls are TRBV5-1 and TRBJ1-1, with D perhaps TRBD1 (5 bases). CDR1 is SGHRS and CDR2 is YFSETQ in the germline V gene. The CDR3 is 12 residues long. V was cut by 4 bases and J by 4 bases, with 8 bases left in between. The CDR3 DNA reads TGCGCCAGCAGCCGAGGGGCCACTGAAGCTTTCTTT. This codes for CASSRGATEAFF.

At least ten counts were recorded for this clonotype. This chain joins TRBV11-1 and TRBJ1-4; tentative D call: TRBD1 (5 bases). The CDR3 totals 14 residues. Germline loops: CDR1 SGHAT, CDR2 FQDESV (reference sequence). V lost 3 bases, J lost 10 bases, and 15 bases lay in between. CDR3 in DNA: TGTGCCAGCAGCTTCATCCCCGGGGACGGAAAACTGTTTTTT. It is translated as CASSFIPGDGKLFF.

About this clonotype itself: Relative to the germline gene, one junction end is altered; a read error may explain this. The chain has TRBV20-1 and TRBJ2-7; the match to TRBD1 covers 8 bases. The length of the CDR3 is 15 residues. The germline gives CDR1 DFQATT, CDR2 SNEGSKA (reference sequence). The DNA of the CDR3 is TGCAGTGCTCGTTCACCCCGTCAGGGGGCCTACGAGAAGTACTTC. It translates to CSARSPRQGAYEKYF.